The T cell receptor (beta chain) described here comes from a study of Graves' ophthalmopathy and Graves' hyperthyroidism. Overall study findings and caveats: Most expanded thyroid clonotypes above 0.001 frequency also appeared in blood.

With regard to this clonotype: Its specificity is not known.

The study amplified TCR beta CDR3 regions using RNA transcripts. RT-PCR in the first round used HTBI primers; a second-round multiplex PCR followed. TCRdb redid the calling of the multiplex PCR reads with MiXCR, one entry per CDR3 protein. The data contain about 210,000 distinct CDR3 sequences, just under 30% of them singletons. The length of the CDR3 is 12 residues. Trimming cost V 7 bases and J 3 bases, with 9 bases left between them. CDR1 and CDR2 (germline): MNHEY, SVGAGI. If patients had other autoimmune diseases, uncontrolled infections, pregnancy or lactation, they were excluded. Serum thyroxine and TRAb, along with clinical symptoms, thyroid ultrasound and orbital computed tomography, were what diagnosis relied on.

The receptor was isolated from a man aged 45-60 years with Graves' ophthalmopathy. What was sequenced was peripheral blood. V usage is TRBV6-5 and J usage is TRBJ1-2; no clear D. The CDR3 sequence is CASTSAYYGYTF. CDR3 DNA sequence: TGTGCCAGCACTTCAGCCTACTATGGCTACACCTTC.